Sequencing of this T cell receptor (beta chain) was carried out in a study of cytomegalovirus exposure and HLA in healthy donors. This PCR relied on a set of 60 Vbeta primers and 13 Jbeta primers. Here immunoSEQ multiplex PCR was the method, and the copy in TCRdb shows in-frame clones only, minus some. Here the sample spans around 270,000 clones, approximately 80% being singletons. With 5 bases clipped from V and 7 bases from J, the junction kept 15 bases outside the gene matches. CDR1 is SNHLY, CDR2 FYNNEI, per germline. The CDR3 is 16 amino acids. The sequence came from a girl aged 2 to 9 in good health and CMV-seronegative. The chain couples TRBV2 to TRBJ1-1; 8 bases align to TRBD1. Sequencing used PBMCs. This CDR3 is CASSTSSDREVYEAFF. The CDR3 nucleotides are TGTGCCAGCAGTACTTCATCGGACAGGGAAGTTTATGAAGCTTTCTTT. Filled out from reference TRBV2 and TRBJ1-1, the complete variable domain reads EPEVTQTPSHQVTQMGQEVILRCVPISNHLYFYWYRQILGQKVEFLVSFYNNEISEKSEIFDDQFSVERPDGSNFTLKIRSTKLEDSAMYFCASSTSSDREVYEAFFGQGTRLTVV.